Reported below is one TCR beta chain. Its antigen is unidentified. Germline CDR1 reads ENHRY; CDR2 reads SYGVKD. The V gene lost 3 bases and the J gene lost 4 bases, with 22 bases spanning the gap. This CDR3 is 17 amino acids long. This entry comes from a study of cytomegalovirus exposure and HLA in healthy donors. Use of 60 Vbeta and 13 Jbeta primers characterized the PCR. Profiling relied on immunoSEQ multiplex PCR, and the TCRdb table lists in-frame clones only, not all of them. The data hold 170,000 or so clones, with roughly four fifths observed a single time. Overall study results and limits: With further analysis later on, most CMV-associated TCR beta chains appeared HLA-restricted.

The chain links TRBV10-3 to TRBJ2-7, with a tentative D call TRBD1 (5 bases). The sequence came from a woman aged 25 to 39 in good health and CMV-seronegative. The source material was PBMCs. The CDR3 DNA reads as TGTGCCATCAGTGACAGGGATTTTGGTTCTCGGAAATACGAGCAGTACTTC. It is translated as CAISDRDFGSRKYEQYF.